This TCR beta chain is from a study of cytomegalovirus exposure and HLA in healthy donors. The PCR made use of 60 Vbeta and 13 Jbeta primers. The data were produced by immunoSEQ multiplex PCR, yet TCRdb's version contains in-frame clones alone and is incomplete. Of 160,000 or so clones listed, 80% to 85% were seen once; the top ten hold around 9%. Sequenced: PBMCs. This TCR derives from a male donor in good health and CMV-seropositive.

CDR3 DNA: TGTGCCTGGAGTGACGGGGGAGGCTACACCTTC. Its protein is CAWSDGGGYTF. This chain uses TRBV30 with TRBJ1-2; weak D call: TRBD1 (5 bases). Between the trimmed V and J ends, which lost 1 base and 8 bases, there was a span of 8 bases. Germline V gene lookup returns CDR1 GTSNPN and CDR2 SVGIG (reference sequence). The CDR3 loop spans 11 amino acids.